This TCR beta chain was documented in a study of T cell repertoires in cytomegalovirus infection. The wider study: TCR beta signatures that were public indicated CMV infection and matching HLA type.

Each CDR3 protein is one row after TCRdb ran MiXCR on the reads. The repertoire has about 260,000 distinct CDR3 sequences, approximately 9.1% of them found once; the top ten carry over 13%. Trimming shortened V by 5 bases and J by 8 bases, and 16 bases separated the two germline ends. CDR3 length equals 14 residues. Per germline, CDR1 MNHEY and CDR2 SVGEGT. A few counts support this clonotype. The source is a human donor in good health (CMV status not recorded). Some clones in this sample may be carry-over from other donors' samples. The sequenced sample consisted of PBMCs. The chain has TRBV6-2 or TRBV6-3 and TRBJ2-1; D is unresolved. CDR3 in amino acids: CASSKPPKGDEQFF. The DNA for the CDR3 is TGTGCCAGCAGTAAACCCCCGAAGGGCGATGAGCAGTTCTTC.